A selection of T cell receptor beta chains follows, all from one sample in a study of Graves' ophthalmopathy and Graves' hyperthyroidism. TCRdb re-called the multiplex PCR reads through MiXCR, storing one row per CDR3 protein. The data hold about 660,000 distinct CDR3 sequences, with over 40% observed a single time. Sequenced: peripheral blood. These receptors came from an adult man with Graves' ophthalmopathy. Each CDR3 is given with its conserved first and last residue. Each record gives: D gene, V gene, clone size, J gene, CDR3 DNA, CDR3 protein. A D gene is named only where the DNA matches it firmly. Clone size appears in some rows only: once, few, many, or a class for an expanded clone.

NA	TRBV29-1	NA	TRBJ2-5	TGCAGCGTTGATTGGGGATCGGAGACCCAGTACTTC	CSVDWGSETQYF
TRBD1	TRBV11-1	few	TRBJ2-5	TGTGCCAGCAGCTTATCACAGGGGCGTTGGGAAAAAGAGACCCAGTACTTC	CASSLSQGRWEKETQYF
NA	TRBV2	many	TRBJ1-6	TGTGCCAGTAGGGGCCTCAGCTCCTATAATTCACCCCTCCACTTT	CASRGLSSYNSPLHF
NA	TRBV6-4	few	TRBJ1-2	TGTGCCAGCAGTTTATCGGGCAATTCCTATGGCTACACCTTC	CASSLSGNSYGYTF
NA	TRBV2	NA	TRBJ2-7	TGTGCCAGCAGTGAAGGTGCGGACATTGTCTACGAGCAGTACTTC	CASSEGADIVYEQYF
NA	TRBV12-3/TRBV12-4	NA	TRBJ1-1	TGTGCTAGTGGTTGGCAGGGGAGTGGAGCTGAAGCTTTCTTT	CASGWQGSGAEAFF
NA	TRBV7-2	many	TRBJ1-2	TGTGCCAGCAGCTTTACGACAGACCTTAACTATGGCTACACCTTC	CASSFTTDLNYGYTF
NA	TRBV6-6	NA	TRBJ1-1	TGTGCCAGCAGTTCCCCAGGACGCACTGAAGCTCTCTTT	CASSSPGRTEALF
NA	TRBV12-3/TRBV12-4	NA	TRBJ2-2	TGTGCCAGCAGTTTAGATGGGAGGGGGCGGGTCACCGGGGAGCTGTTTTTT	CASSLDGRGRVTGELFF
NA	TRBV14	NA	TRBJ1-2	TGTGCCAGCAGCCAAGATTGGGGGACCTCGGCCTCTGGAAACACCTTC	CASSQDWGTSASGNTF
TRBD2	TRBV4-1	few	TRBJ2-5	TGCGCCAGCAGCCAAGATTTACTAGCGAGAGAGACCCAGTACTTC	CASSQDLLARETQYF
TRBD1	TRBV28	few	TRBJ2-7	TGTGCCAGCAGTTCTCGACAGGGGAGAAACGAGCAGTACTTC	CASSSRQGRNEQYF
NA	TRBV19	many	TRBJ1-2	TGTGCCGGTACAGGAGACGGCTACACCTTC	CAGTGDGYTF
NA	TRBV9	NA	TRBJ2-6	TGTGCCAGCAGCGTAGACGACGGGGGGGCCAACGTCCTGACTTTC	CASSVDDGGANVLTF
TRBD1	TRBV11-2	NA	TRBJ2-1	TGTGCCAGCAGACTAGGACAGGGGCGCTACAATGAGCAGTTCTTC	CASRLGQGRYNEQFF
TRBD2	TRBV29-1	many	TRBJ2-2	TGCAGCGTTGAAGATCTGACTAGCGGGGGGTCGAACACCGGGGAGCTGTTTTTT	CSVEDLTSGGSNTGELFF
NA	TRBV7-2	NA	TRBJ1-1	TGTGCCAGCAGCCAAGAGGTTGGTGATGCTTTCTTT	CASSQEVGDAFF
NA	TRBV12-3/TRBV12-4	NA	TRBJ2-6	TGTGCCAGCAGTTCCGCCACCGGGGCCAACGTCCTGACTTTC	CASSSATGANVLTF
TRBD2	TRBV7-2	few	TRBJ2-5	TGTGCCAGCAGCTTAGATTTCTCTAGCGGGGAAGAGACCCAGTACTTC	CASSLDFSSGEETQYF
NA	TRBV10-3	few	TRBJ1-2	TGTGCCATCGCCCGAGAGTCTTGGGCAAACTATGGCTACACCTTC	CAIARESWANYGYTF
TRBD1	TRBV7-2	NA	TRBJ2-6	TGTGCCAGCAGCTTTAGACAGGGGGCCTCTGGGGCCAACGTCCTGACTTTC	CASSFRQGASGANVLTF
NA	TRBV20-1	NA	TRBJ2-5	TGCAGTGCTAGATTGGGGGCCGGGGGCCAGGAGACCCAGTACTTC	CSARLGAGGQETQYF
NA	TRBV14	NA	TRBJ1-1	TGTGCCAGCAGCCAAGATTGGGGGTCCCCCGGGGAAACCATGAACACTGAAGCTTTCTTT	CASSQDWGSPGETMNTEAFF
TRBD2	TRBV20-1	NA	TRBJ2-2	TGCAGTGCCACTAGCGAGCACAAATCGAACACCGGGGAGCTGTTTTTT	CSATSEHKSNTGELFF
TRBD1	TRBV11-2	NA	TRBJ2-7	TGCGCCAGCAGACGACAAGGGGGCGGCTCCTACGAGCAGTACTTC	CASRRQGGGSYEQYF
NA	TRBV27	many	TRBJ1-4	TGTGCCAGCAGTCCTAAGGGTTGGAAACTGTTTTTT	CASSPKGWKLFF
TRBD2	TRBV6-5	few	TRBJ2-7	TGTGCCAGCAGTGAACTAGCGGGGGGCCGAACCTACGAGCAGTACTTC	CASSELAGGRTYEQYF
TRBD1	TRBV9	few	TRBJ2-2	TGTGCCACCACCCGGGAGCCGGGACAGGCCACCGGGGAGCTGTTTTTT	CATTREPGQATGELFF
TRBD1	TRBV19	NA	TRBJ1-2	TGTGCCAGTAGGAGACAGGGGGCGAAGACAAGGTATGGCTACACCTTC	CASRRQGAKTRYGYTF
NA	TRBV7-2	many	TRBJ2-6	TGTGCCAGCAGAAACGGACAGTCTAGGGCCAACGTCCTGACTTTC	CASRNGQSRANVLTF
TRBD1	TRBV24-1	many	TRBJ1-2	TGTGCCACCAGTGACCCCGGGACAGACGATTATGGCTACACCTTC	CATSDPGTDDYGYTF
NA	TRBV2	many	TRBJ1-5	TGTGCCAGCAGTGAACAGGTATATCAGCCCCAGCATTTT	CASSEQVYQPQHF